This TCR beta chain was recovered during a study of cytomegalovirus exposure and HLA in healthy donors (dated by TCRdb to 2017 to 2019). With respect to the entire study: In an earlier analysis of some 550 of the donors, 276 Gb of sequence data and just under 120 million unique TCR beta sequences from about 179 million T cells were reported. An early release that covered roughly 600 HLA-typed donors contained around 300 gigabases of sequencing data and tens of millions of unique TCR sequences. Among the roughly 380 genotyped donors, around 81% belonged to the genetic ancestry cluster associated with self-reported Caucasian donors. The study aimed to test whether signatures of past pathogen exposure could be identified by cataloging public T cell receptors. The study profiled the T cell repertoires of more than 500 subjects by immunosequencing and related them to cytomegalovirus serostatus. Along with the 666-subject first cohort, a separate validation cohort of roughly 110 different subjects was used. High-throughput TCR immunosequencing, statistical association of individual TCRs with disease status, and machine learning were combined to predict cytomegalovirus infection status. A later analysis re-analyzed previously published TCR beta repertoires from 550 to 700 donors and added high-resolution HLA genotyping to study TCR occurrence patterns. The later analysis used no new phenotypic data to find candidate immune exposures, relying instead on TCR beta sequences and their occurrence across donors. An earlier analysis of around 540 of the donors applied high-throughput TCR beta sequencing to assess whether each TCR beta V gene segment acted as functional or pseudogenic. Donor age, sex, ethnicity and CMV serostatus were compiled together with the repertoire data. A later genetic analysis took genome-wide SNP genotypes for about 55% of the 666 donors and used that subset as a discovery cohort. All discovery cohort repertoires had been generated using a single sequencing platform. Class I and class II HLA loci were covered by the typing at four-digit resolution. Typing coverage differed by locus: A, B, C, DRB1 and DQB1 were typed in about 620-640 donors, DQA1 in about 500, DPA1 in 600 to 610, and DPB1 in 450 to 480. Because of strong linkage in the cohort, four to six DR-DQ haplotypes were treated as single units for association and clustering. Among about 400 genotyped donors of the cohort, an average of around 250,000 unique TCR beta nucleotide sequences was sequenced per donor, of which 15% to 20% were non-productive.

The germline V gene yields MDHEN for CDR1 and SYDVKM for CDR2. Cut back by 2 bases and 5 bases, the V and J ends lie 7 bases apart. From the cysteine through the phenylalanine, the CDR3 covers 14 amino acids. The DNA shown is the 42-base CDR3, in frame from base 1. Paper-wide results and their limitations: A further reported finding was that TCR beta sequences accurately predicted the HLA-A and HLA-B alleles for most subjects in the first cohort. In a later analysis, 15,000 to 20,000 TCR beta sequences were associated with specific HLA alleles at a false discovery rate of 0.05. When HLA alleles, especially DR and DQ, strongly co-occurred, TCR associations were difficult to assign to individual alleles. Because counts were too low, around 18 rarely observed V segments, including chromosome 9 orphons, were left out of the earlier analysis of 500 to 650 of the donors. In a later genetic analysis, fewer N-insertions in productive TCRs were reported among donors in an Asian-associated ancestry cluster than the approximately 630-donor mean. Because the 87-base-pair reads could not distinguish some IMGT-functional V segments, including TRBV6-2 and TRBV6-3, those segments were excluded. The only immune exposure information available for the cohort was CMV serostatus. Because HLA typing was unavailable for some donors at each locus, only the typed subset was used in association tests. Several of the top co-occurrence clusters appeared to be linked to parvovirus B19, influenza, CMV and Epstein-Barr virus, according to a later analysis. The cohort was sequenced for TCR beta chains only, and without alpha or paired-chain data the features that could be detected were limited. A total of 164 TCR beta chains were listed by the study as associated with cytomegalovirus. Sequencing depth was assumed to be roughly uniform across donors in the presence/absence analyses, though that assumption may not hold. An earlier analysis of approximately 600 of the donors showed that most TCR beta V segments appeared in productive rearrangements either about 90% or about 30% of the time, which broadly matched IMGT annotations. Cytomegalovirus status was reported to be diagnosed by the classifier with high specificity and sensitivity in both the original and validation cohorts. A few of the identified cytomegalovirus-associated TCR beta chains were confirmed in vitro to be specific for cytomegalovirus antigens. Most TCR sequences were observed very rarely across donors, whereas some public TCRs were present in many individuals. In a later analysis, TCR association rates were found to vary across HLA loci, with the most associated TCRs seen for DRB1 alleles and the fewest for HLA-C alleles. Correlated functional status among segregating V segments might be attributable to linkage disequilibrium, but an unknown experimental factor could not be ruled out. The authors suggested that the approach could potentially be generalized to other disease states and immunological phenotypes. In a later analysis, HLA-associated TCR beta chains showed more clonal expansion and lower generation probabilities than non-associated chains that were equally common. A cluster of highly shared sequence variants was judged likely to represent a technical artifact of the sequencing pipeline. V-gene and J-gene trimming of TCR beta chains was associated with a missense DCLRE1C variant in a later genetic analysis, and the association was replicated in an independent cohort. Most CMV-associated TCR beta chains appeared to be HLA-restricted in a later analysis, and the HLA associations seemed to be driven largely by CMV exposure.

The method behind the library was the immunoSEQ multiplex PCR assay. A mixture of 60 forward primers for TCR Vbeta segments and 13 reverse primers for TCR Jbeta segments was used in the multiplex PCR. The CDR3 region of rearranged TCR beta genes was amplified from genomic DNA by a multiplex PCR assay. The Illumina HiSeq System was used to sequence the amplified TCR beta libraries as 87-base-pair reads. The original methods were these. Across the 500 to 750 repertoires, a later analysis counted tens of millions of unique TCR beta chains, approximately 12 million of which were shared by at least two donors. To remove PCR and sequencing errors, raw reads were error-corrected and collapsed into unique sequences using a nearest-neighbor algorithm that merged closely related sequences. Alignment of CDR3 sequences to IMGT reference sequences was used to assign V, D and J gene segments. Each retained sequence needed at least a six-nucleotide match to both a V gene segment and a J gene segment. Rearrangements were classified as productive when the CDR3 lacked stop codons and remained in frame with V and J, and all other rearrangements were classified as non-productive. Following IMGT convention, CDR3 was defined as the stretch from the second conserved V-encoded cysteine up to the conserved J-encoded phenylalanine. Sequences without an unambiguous match to a single V gene segment were excluded from the earlier analysis of 450 to 650 of the donors. In an earlier analysis of a few hundred of the donors, V segments were called functional above 56.7% productive rearrangements and were called segregating when the between-donor standard deviation exceeded 5%. A statistical classification framework was developed to diagnose cytomegalovirus status using the catalog of TCR beta chain sequences. In a later analysis, V and J genes were assigned by comparing TCR nucleotide sequences against IMGT/GENE-DB human TR gene sequences. In a later analysis, CDR3 sequences and most-parsimonious VDJ recombination scenarios were assigned using the TCRdist pipeline. In a later analysis, each TCR beta chain was defined by its CDR3 amino acid sequence together with its V-gene family, and reads lacking a unique V-gene family were excluded. To address suspected cross-contamination and a sequencing artifact, a later analysis removed over 500 highly shared, low-generation-probability nucleotide sequences. In a later analysis, a clonal expansion index was calculated for each public chain from normalized within-repertoire ranks of inferred template counts. A later analysis computed generation probabilities with a VDJ recombination model fitted to out-of-frame rearrangements, and checked the results against IGoR. Hypergeometric tests were used in a later analysis to score TCR-TCR, TCR-HLA and TCR-CMV co-occurrence, with a repertoire-size bias correction applied to the TCR pairs. A later analysis estimated false discovery rates by permuting HLA or CMV assignments 20 times. A later analysis grouped co-occurring TCRs with DBSCAN, adding TCRdist sequence similarity when clustering within HLA-allele-positive subsets. For co-occurrence clustering, repertoires with fewer than 30,000 or more than 120,000 public chains were excluded, along with a handful of repertoires with anomalous nucleotide sharing. In its TCRdb copy, this immuneACCESS table keeps in-frame sequences only and misses some clones. Where compared with another copy, unresolved V genes explain less than half of these, and the others have no known cause. V and J calls and clone size follow that table, whereas D and trimming were derived from the DNA. Across this sample there are about 190,000 clones, with 60% to 85% seen only once. The ten largest clonotypes hold roughly 1.6% of the sample.

About this clone itself: Its specific antigen is unknown. No per-base quality is available; no much larger clone lies one base away.

The cohort comprised some 730 healthy bone marrow donors. At the time of sampling, all cohort members were nominally healthy, though unrecorded immune exposures were likely present. The donor tested CMV seronegative and was one of the 352 seronegative cohort members. A peripheral blood sample was collected from each donor, and TCR beta sequencing was performed on peripheral blood mononuclear cells. Genomic DNA was extracted from the blood cell samples with the Qiagen DNeasy Blood Extraction Kit. Material for sequencing was PBMCs. The clonotype originates from a young woman in good health and CMV-seronegative. The chain is encoded by TRBV28 joined to TRBJ1-6, with TRBD1 tentatively as D gene (5 bases match). The DNA is as follows: TGTGCCAGCAGTTTAGGGGCTGATAATTCACCCCTCCACTTT. It is translated as CASSLGADNSPLHF.